The 30 T cell receptor beta chains reported below all come from one sample, sequenced in a study of blood T cell repertoires in COVID-19. The protocol was immunoSEQ multiplex PCR, while the TCRdb copy is restricted to in-frame clones and leaves out a portion. In the table there are 30,000 to 35,000 clones, around 89% of which are singletons. The specimen sequenced was peripheral blood. These receptors were taken from a woman in her thirties or forties with active or convalescent COVID-19.

The rearrangement uses TRBV12-3 or TRBV12-4 and TRBJ1-2, with a possible D match to TRBD1 (5 bases). The CDR3 length is 13 residues. Trimming pared 7 bases from V and 5 bases from J, leaving 14 bases between. Written as DNA, the CDR3 is TGTGCCAGCAAGAAGACAGAATTTTATGGCTACACCTTC. It specifies CASKKTEFYGYTF.

This chain joins TRBV28 and TRBJ1-5, with D possibly matching TRBD1 (5 bases). Germline lookup yields CDR1 MDHEN and CDR2 SYDVKM. The CDR3 runs to 17 residues. The ends were cut back, 5 bases at V and 2 bases at J, with 19 bases in the middle. The CDR3 sequence: CASSGRGLLTRNQPQHF. The CDR3, as DNA: TGTGCCAGCAGTGGGCGGGGACTCCTGACCCGCAATCAGCCCCAGCATTTT. The full variable domain, its missing parts supplied by reference TRBV28 and TRBJ1-5, is DVKVTQSSRYLVKRTGEKVFLECVQDMDHENMFWYRQDPGLGLRLIYFSYDVKMKEKGDIPEGYSVSREKKERFSLILESASTNQTSMYLCASSGRGLLTRNQPQHFGDGTRLSIL.

The chain combines TRBV12-3 or TRBV12-4 with TRBJ2-7; possibly TRBD1 for D (6 bases). V lost 6 bases, J lost 6 bases, and 15 bases lay in between. The CDR3 runs 13 residues. CDR3 sequence: CASSYTGYGEQYF. CDR3 coding DNA: TGTGCCAGCAGCTATACAGGGTATGGCGAGCAGTACTTC.

In DNA, the CDR3 is TGTGCCAGCAGCTTTGGGACAGAGACAGATACGCAGTATTTT. Protein: CASSFGTETDTQYF. This chain connects TRBV7-3 to TRBJ2-3; 7 nucleotides line up with TRBD1. The CDR3 runs to 14 residues. Germline V gives CDR1 SGHTA, CDR2 FQGTGA. V lost 3 bases, J lost 3 bases, and 3 bases stayed unmatched.

The chain links TRBV9 to TRBJ2-5; 12 positions agree with TRBD1. CDR3 length: 17 residues. The germline V gene encodes CDR1 SGDLS and CDR2 YYNGEE. V was pared by 2 bases and J by 2 bases, with 7 bases of the junction left unmatched. The CDR3 DNA sequence: TGTGCCAGCAGCGTCAAAGGGACAGGGGGCCTTCAAGAGACCCAGTACTTC. It translates to CASSVKGTGGLQETQYF.

The chain is built from TRBV7-9 and TRBJ2-1; TRBD2 aligns across 11 bases. CDR1 and CDR2 from the germline V gene are SEHNR and FQNEAQ (reference sequence). Unmatched junction bases numbered 13, after V lost 5 bases and J lost 1 base. The CDR3 sequence is 19 residues long. CDR3 bases: TGTGCCAGCAGCCCTCTCCGACTAGCGGGGATTCAATCCTACAATGAGCAGTTCTTC. It encodes CASSPLRLAGIQSYNEQFF.

This rearrangement joins TRBV10-3 to TRBJ1-1, with D perhaps TRBD1 (6 bases). The germline V gene encodes CDR1 ENHRY and CDR2 SYGVKD. CDR3 length: 13 residues. V was shortened by 2 bases and J by 6 bases, with 10 bases between the two germline ends. The CDR3 region has the DNA TGTGCCATCAGTGAGCTCCCAGGGGCTGAAGCTTTCTTT. Translated: CAISELPGAEAFF.

This chain connects TRBV4-2 to TRBJ1-5; D gene uncertain. Trimming took 4 bases from V and 2 from J, leaving 12 bases between them. This CDR3 region has 15 residues. CDR1 is LGHNA, CDR2 YNFKEQ, per germline. The CDR3 loop is CASSPTPSGNQPQHF. In DNA form, the CDR3 reads TGTGCCAGCAGCCCGACACCGAGTGGCAATCAGCCCCAGCATTTT.

The rearrangement links TRBV7-9 to TRBJ2-5; possible D gene TRBD1, 6 bases. The CDR3 has 14 residues. Deletions cut 5 bases from V and 1 base from J, with 11 bases between. CDR1 SEHNR and CDR2 FQNEAQ come from the germline V gene (reference sequence). CDR3 residues: CASSPRTVQETQYF. The CDR3 DNA reads TGTGCCAGCAGCCCGAGGACAGTCCAAGAGACCCAGTACTTC.

The rearrangement joins TRBV27 to TRBJ2-1; tentative D call: TRBD2 (6 bases). The V gene lost 3 bases and the J gene lost 7 bases, with 13 bases spanning the gap. The germline CDR1 and CDR2 sequences are MNHEY and SMNVEV (reference sequence). The CDR3 consists of 14 residues. The CDR3 sequence: CASSFAGSTNEQFF. The CDR3 bases are TGTGCCAGCAGTTTTGCGGGGAGTACTAATGAGCAGTTCTTC.

This clone was seen a single time. The chain links TRBV7-2 to TRBJ1-4; 10 bases are a match to TRBD1. The germline V gene has CDR1 SGHTA and CDR2 FQGNSA. V dropped 3 bases and J dropped 3; count of bases not matched to a gene: 1. The CDR3 consists of 15 residues. CDR3 sequence reads: CASSLDRGANEKLFF. The CDR3 DNA follows: TGTGCCAGCAGCTTGGACAGGGGGGCTAATGAAAAACTGTTTTTT.

The chain links TRBV19 to TRBJ2-2, with D possibly matching TRBD1 (5 bases). Germline CDR1 is LNHDA and CDR2 is SQIVND (reference sequence). V lost 4 bases and J lost 3, with 18 bases in between. The CDR3 totals 17 residues. The CDR3 here is CASSNSEKQAYTGELFF. The CDR3 DNA is TGTGCCAGTAGTAATAGTGAAAAACAGGCGTACACCGGGGAGCTGTTTTTT.

The rearrangement links TRBV5-1 to TRBJ1-1, with TRBD1 as a possible D gene (5 bases). Germline V gives CDR1 SGHRS, CDR2 YFSETQ. This CDR3 is built from 14 residues. V lost 3 bases and J 6 bases, leaving 15 bases between the germline ends. CDR3 loop: CASSSRSGGAEAFF. The CDR3 region has the DNA TGCGCCAGCAGCTCCAGAAGCGGGGGGGCTGAAGCTTTCTTT.

The J gene is TRBJ2-7, the V gene TRBV6-5, with D possibly TRBD1 on 5 matching bases. V was clipped by 8 bases and J by 1 base, with 15 bases between them. The germline V gene encodes CDR1 MNHEY and CDR2 SVGAGI. The CDR3 sequence is 14 residues long. The CDR3 spells CASAFLTVSYEQYF. The CDR3 DNA sequence: TGTGCCAGCGCGTTCCTGACAGTATCCTACGAGCAGTACTTC.

The count of this clone is one. The genes are TRBV27 and TRBJ2-2; 9 bases line up with TRBD2. Germline-derived CDR1 and CDR2 are MNHEY and SMNVEV (reference sequence). The ends lost 5 bases at V and 5 bases at J; junction bases unmatched: 9. The CDR3 loop spans 16 amino acids. In DNA form, the CDR3 reads TGTGCCAGCAGTACCCTTGCGGGGGGGCGAACCGGGGAGCTGTTTTTT. This gives the protein CASSTLAGGRTGELFF.

The rearrangement uses TRBV7-6 and TRBJ2-7; 7 bases line up with TRBD2. V dropped 5 bases and J dropped 2; count of bases not matched to a gene: 9. The V gene's germline CDR1 is SGHVS and CDR2 FNYEAQ. The CDR3 is 15 amino acids. CDR3 in amino acids: CASSRQRGDAYEQYF. The CDR3 DNA reads TGTGCCAGCAGCCGCCAGCGGGGCGACGCCTACGAGCAGTACTTC.

The chain is built from TRBV2 and TRBJ2-7; 9 bases match TRBD2. The CDR3 contains 17 residues. V lost 10 bases and J lost 3; bases outside the gene matches: 19. Germline lookup yields CDR1 SNHLY and CDR2 FYNNEI. CDR3 protein: CATVRGREGRSVYEQYF. CDR3 nucleotide sequence: TGTGCCACCGTCCGGGGGCGGGAGGGCCGCTCTGTCTACGAGCAGTACTTC. The full variable domain, completed using reference TRBV2 and TRBJ2-7, is EPEVTQTPSHQVTQMGQEVILRCVPISNHLYFYWYRQILGQKVEFLVSFYNNEISEKSEIFDDQFSVERPDGSNFTLKIRSTKLEDSAMYFCATVRGREGRSVYEQYFGPGTRLTVT.

With regard to this clone: The same CDR3 also results from other DNA sequences found in this sample. The chain combines TRBV18 with TRBJ1-1; D is uncertain. Trimming removed 3 bases from V and 6 bases from J, with 8 bases in between. Germline CDR1 and CDR2: KGHSH and LQKENI. This CDR3 comprises 12 residues. The CDR3 DNA reads as TGTGCCAGCTCACCCCGAGGAGCTGAAGCTTTCTTT. Encoded protein: CASSPRGAEAFF.

This chain joins TRBV9 and TRBJ2-3; 7 bases are shared with TRBD2. Germline V gene lookup returns CDR1 SGDLS and CDR2 YYNGEE. This CDR3 has 15 amino acids. V was clipped by 2 bases and J by 5 bases; unmatched bases: 8. The CDR3 here is CASSVRAGFVDTQYF. The CDR3 bases are TGTGCCAGCAGCGTTCGAGCGGGGTTCGTAGATACGCAGTATTTT.

This clone was found once. The V call is TRBV4-3, the J call TRBJ2-1, with D perhaps matching TRBD1 (6 bases). CDR3 size: 15 residues. Trimming removed 0 bases from V and 6 bases from J, with 12 bases in between. Per germline, CDR1 LGHNA and CDR2 YSLEER. The CDR3 protein is CASSQEVRRGNEQFF. CDR3 DNA sequence: TGCGCCAGCAGCCAAGAAGTACGCAGGGGCAATGAGCAGTTCTTC.

The CDR3 nucleotides read TGCGCCAGCAGCTTGGGACTAGTTGAGACCCAGTACTTC. This encodes CASSLGLVETQYF. The chain combines TRBV5-1 with TRBJ2-5; tentative D call: TRBD2 (6 bases). Trimming shortened V by 0 bases and J by 5 bases, and 8 bases separated the two germline ends. This CDR3 has 13 residues. Per germline, CDR1 SGHRS and CDR2 YFSETQ.

The rearrangement links TRBV5-4 to TRBJ1-2; D perhaps matches TRBD1 (6 bases). The germline gives CDR1 SGHNT, CDR2 YYREEE (reference sequence). This CDR3 region has 15 residues. V gave up 0 bases and J gave up 6 bases, with 15 bases separating them. The CDR3 region has the DNA TGTGCCAGCAGCTTGGAGGGGGTCTCCGGGCATGGCTACACCTTC. Translated, it gives CASSLEGVSGHGYTF.

Only one count was recorded for this clone. The chain recombines TRBV28 with TRBJ1-2, with D possibly matching TRBD1 (5 bases). The ends were cut back, 5 bases at V and 3 bases at J, with 19 bases in the middle. This CDR3 contains 16 residues. Germline CDR1 is MDHEN and CDR2 is SYDVKM. The DNA for the CDR3 is TGTGCCAGCAGTGGCTACAGGTCCCCTAACGACTATGGCTACACCTTC. Translated: CASSGYRSPNDYGYTF.

The chain uses TRBV7-2 and TRBJ1-2; TRBD1 matches 7 bases. The CDR3 is 14 residues long. The junction had 4 bases not matched to a gene; V was cut back by 5 bases and J by 1 base. Germline CDR1 SGHTA, CDR2 FQGNSA. The CDR3 nucleotides are TGTGCCAGCAGCCTGGACAGGATTAACTATGGCTACACCTTC. Protein product: CASSLDRINYGYTF.

The rearrangement links TRBV3-1 (or the pseudogene TRBV3-2) to TRBJ1-1; D gene ambiguous. V was trimmed by 2 bases and J by 3 bases, leaving 34 bases between them. This CDR3 spans 22 amino acids. CDR1 and CDR2 (germline): LGHDT, YNNKEL (reference sequence). The CDR3 sequence: CASSQNLIIKDGPTGRDTEAFF. The CDR3 DNA is TGTGCCAGCAGCCAAAACTTAATTATTAAGGACGGCCCTACGGGAAGGGACACTGAAGCTTTCTTT.

V and J are TRBV7-9 and TRBJ1-2, with a tentative D call TRBD1 (5 bases). CDR3 length: 13 amino acids. The germline V and J ends were trimmed by 1 base and 2 bases, with 5 bases remaining between them. Germline CDR1 reads SEHNR; CDR2 reads FQNEAQ (reference sequence). The DNA of the CDR3 is TGTGCCAGCAGCTTAGGACAGAACTATGGCTACACCTTC. Protein: CASSLGQNYGYTF.

V and J are TRBV30 and TRBJ2-7; D perhaps matches TRBD1 (5 bases). The CDR3 spans 11 residues. CDR1 GTSNPN and CDR2 SVGIG come from the germline V gene (reference sequence). V was pared by 5 bases and J by 2 bases, with 7 bases between. CDR3 residues: CAWGQTYEQYF. The CDR3 coding sequence is TGTGCCTGGGGACAAACCTACGAGCAGTACTTC.

J is TRBJ2-1 and V is TRBV5-4; TRBD2 matches 7 bases. This CDR3 has 16 amino acids. V lost 2 bases to trimming and J lost 8 bases; unmatched junction nucleotides: 13. From germline, CDR1 is SGHNT and CDR2 YYREEE (reference sequence). The CDR3: CASSFLRLAVMDEQFF. In DNA, the CDR3 is TGTGCCAGCAGCTTTCTGCGACTAGCAGTTATGGATGAGCAGTTCTTC.

This clone was seen only a few times. V usage is TRBV6-5 and J usage is TRBJ1-6, with 7 bases that match TRBD1. V shed 6 bases and J 7 bases; nucleotides not matched to a gene: 6. Looked up from germline, CDR1 is MNHEY and CDR2 is SVGAGI. CDR3 length: 14 residues. This chain's CDR3 is CASRSTGANSPLHF. The CDR3 region has the DNA TGTGCCAGCAGGTCAACAGGGGCCAATTCACCCCTCCACTTT.

The gene calls are TRBV24-1 and TRBJ2-3; the match to TRBD2 covers 13 bases. V gave up 2 bases and J gave up 0 bases; unmatched junction bases: 7. The CDR3 is 19 residues long. The germline gives CDR1 KGHDR, CDR2 SFDVKD. CDR3 DNA: TGTGCCACCAGTGATTCATGGGGACTAGCGGGAATTAGCACAGATACGCAGTATTTT. It translates to CATSDSWGLAGISTDTQYF.